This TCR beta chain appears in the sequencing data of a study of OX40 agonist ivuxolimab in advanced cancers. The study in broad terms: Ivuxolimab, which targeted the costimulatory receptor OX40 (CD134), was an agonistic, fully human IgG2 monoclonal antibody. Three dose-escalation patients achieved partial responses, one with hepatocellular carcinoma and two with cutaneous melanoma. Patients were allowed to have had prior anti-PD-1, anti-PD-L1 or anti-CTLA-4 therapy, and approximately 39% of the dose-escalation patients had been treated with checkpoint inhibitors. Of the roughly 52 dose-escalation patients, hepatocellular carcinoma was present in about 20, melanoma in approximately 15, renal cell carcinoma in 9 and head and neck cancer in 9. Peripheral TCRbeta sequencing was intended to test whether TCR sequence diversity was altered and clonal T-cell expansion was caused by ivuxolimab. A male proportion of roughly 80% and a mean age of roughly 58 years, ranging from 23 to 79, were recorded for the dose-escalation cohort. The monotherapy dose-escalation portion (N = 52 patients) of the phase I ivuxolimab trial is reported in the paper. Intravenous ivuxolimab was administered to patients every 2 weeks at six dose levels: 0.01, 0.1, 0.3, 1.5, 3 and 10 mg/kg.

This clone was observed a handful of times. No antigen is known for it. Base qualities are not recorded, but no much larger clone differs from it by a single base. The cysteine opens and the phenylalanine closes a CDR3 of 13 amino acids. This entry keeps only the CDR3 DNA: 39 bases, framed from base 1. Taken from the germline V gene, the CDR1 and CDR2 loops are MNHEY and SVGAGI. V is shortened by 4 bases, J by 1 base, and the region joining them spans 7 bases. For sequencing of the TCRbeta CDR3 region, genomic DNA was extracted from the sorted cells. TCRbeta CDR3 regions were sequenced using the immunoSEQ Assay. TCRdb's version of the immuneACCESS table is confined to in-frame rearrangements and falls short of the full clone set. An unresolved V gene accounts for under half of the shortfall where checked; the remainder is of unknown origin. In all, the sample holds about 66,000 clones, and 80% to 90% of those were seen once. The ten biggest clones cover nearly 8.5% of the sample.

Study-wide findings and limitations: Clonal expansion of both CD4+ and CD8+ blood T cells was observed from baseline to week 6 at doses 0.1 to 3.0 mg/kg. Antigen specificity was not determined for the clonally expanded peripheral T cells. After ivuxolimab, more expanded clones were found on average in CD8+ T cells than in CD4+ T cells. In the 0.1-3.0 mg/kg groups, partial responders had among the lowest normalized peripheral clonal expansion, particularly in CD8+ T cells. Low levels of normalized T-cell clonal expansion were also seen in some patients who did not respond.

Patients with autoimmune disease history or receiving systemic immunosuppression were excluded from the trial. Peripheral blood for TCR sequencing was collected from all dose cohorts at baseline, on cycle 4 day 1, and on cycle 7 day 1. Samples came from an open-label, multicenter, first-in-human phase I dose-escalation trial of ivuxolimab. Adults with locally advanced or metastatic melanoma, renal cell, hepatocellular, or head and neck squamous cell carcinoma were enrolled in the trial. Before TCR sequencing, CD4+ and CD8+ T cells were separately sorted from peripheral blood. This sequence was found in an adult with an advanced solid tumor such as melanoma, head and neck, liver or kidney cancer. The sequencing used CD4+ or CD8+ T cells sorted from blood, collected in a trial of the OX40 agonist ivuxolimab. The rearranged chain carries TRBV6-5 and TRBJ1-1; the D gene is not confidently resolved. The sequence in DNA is TGTGCCAGCAGTTTGTTGGGGAACACTGAAGCTTTCTTT. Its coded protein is CASSLLGNTEAFF.